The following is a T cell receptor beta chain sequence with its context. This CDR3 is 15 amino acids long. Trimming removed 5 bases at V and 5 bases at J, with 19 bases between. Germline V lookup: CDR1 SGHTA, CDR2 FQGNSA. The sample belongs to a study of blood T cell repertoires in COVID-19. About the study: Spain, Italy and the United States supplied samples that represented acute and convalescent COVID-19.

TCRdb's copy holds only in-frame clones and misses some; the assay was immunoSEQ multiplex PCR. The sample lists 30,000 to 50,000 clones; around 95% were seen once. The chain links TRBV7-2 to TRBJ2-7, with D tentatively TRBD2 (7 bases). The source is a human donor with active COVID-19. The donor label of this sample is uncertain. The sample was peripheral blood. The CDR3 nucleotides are TGTGCCAGCAGCGAGGGGGGGCAGCGGGCGAACGAGCAGTACTTC. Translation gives CASSEGGQRANEQYF. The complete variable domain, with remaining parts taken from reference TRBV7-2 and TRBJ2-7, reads GAGVSQSPSNKVTEKGKDVELRCDPISGHTALYWYRQSLGQGLEFLIYFQGNSAPDKSGLPSDRFSAERTGGSVSTLTIQRTQQEDSAVYLCASSEGGQRANEQYFGPGTRLTVT.